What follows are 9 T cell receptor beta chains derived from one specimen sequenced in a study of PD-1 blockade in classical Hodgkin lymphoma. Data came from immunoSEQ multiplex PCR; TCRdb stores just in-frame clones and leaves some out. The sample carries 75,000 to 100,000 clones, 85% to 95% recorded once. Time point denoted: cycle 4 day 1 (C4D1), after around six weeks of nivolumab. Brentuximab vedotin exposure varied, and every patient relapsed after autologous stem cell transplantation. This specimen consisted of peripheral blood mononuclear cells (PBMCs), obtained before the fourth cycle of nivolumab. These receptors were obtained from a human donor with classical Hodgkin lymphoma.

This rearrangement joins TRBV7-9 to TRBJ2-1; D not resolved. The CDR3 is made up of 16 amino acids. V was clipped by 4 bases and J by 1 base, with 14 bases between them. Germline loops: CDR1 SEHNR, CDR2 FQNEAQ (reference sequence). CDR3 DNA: TGTGCCAGCAGCTCTAACATTCTCGGGTCCTACAATGAGCAGTTCTTC. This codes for CASSSNILGSYNEQFF.

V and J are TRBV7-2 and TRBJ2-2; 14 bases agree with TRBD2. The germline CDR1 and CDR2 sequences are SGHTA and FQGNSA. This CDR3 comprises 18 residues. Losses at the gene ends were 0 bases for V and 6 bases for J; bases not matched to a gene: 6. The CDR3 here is CASSLAGLAGEEAGELFF. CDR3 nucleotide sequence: TGTGCCAGCAGCTTAGCGGGACTAGCGGGAGAGGAGGCCGGGGAGCTGTTTTTT.

The CDR3 DNA follows: TGTGCCTGGAGTGTAGTGGGTAATTCACCCCTCCACTTT. Translating it yields CAWSVVGNSPLHF. This chain connects TRBV30 to TRBJ1-6, with D unclear. Between the trimmed V and J ends, which lost 0 bases and 6 bases, there was a span of 6 bases. CDR1 is GTSNPN, CDR2 SVGIG, per germline (reference sequence). The CDR3 loop spans 13 amino acids.

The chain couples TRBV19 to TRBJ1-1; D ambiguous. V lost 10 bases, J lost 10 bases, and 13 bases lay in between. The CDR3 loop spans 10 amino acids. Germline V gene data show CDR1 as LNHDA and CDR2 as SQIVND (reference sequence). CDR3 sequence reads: CATLSGGAFF. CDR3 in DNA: TGTGCCACCTTATCCGGTGGAGCTTTCTTT.

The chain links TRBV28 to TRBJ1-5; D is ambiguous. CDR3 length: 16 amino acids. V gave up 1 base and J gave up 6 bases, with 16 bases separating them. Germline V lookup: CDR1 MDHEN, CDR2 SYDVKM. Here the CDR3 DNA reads TGTGCCAGCAGTTTATTTCGGGAGGCGGTCGGTCAGCCCCAGCATTTT. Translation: CASSLFREAVGQPQHF.

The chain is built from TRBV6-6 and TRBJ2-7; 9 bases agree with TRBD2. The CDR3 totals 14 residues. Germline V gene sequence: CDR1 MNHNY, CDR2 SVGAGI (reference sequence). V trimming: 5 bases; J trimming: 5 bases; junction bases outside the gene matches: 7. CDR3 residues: CASSPREGGHEQYF. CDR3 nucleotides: TGTGCCAGCAGTCCGCGGGAGGGTGGCCACGAGCAGTACTTC.

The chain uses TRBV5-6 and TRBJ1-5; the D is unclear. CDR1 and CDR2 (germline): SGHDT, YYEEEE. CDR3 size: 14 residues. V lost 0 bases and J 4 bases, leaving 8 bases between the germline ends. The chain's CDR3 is CASSLARRNQPQHF. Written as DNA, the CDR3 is TGTGCCAGCAGCTTGGCCCGGAGAAATCAGCCCCAGCATTTT.

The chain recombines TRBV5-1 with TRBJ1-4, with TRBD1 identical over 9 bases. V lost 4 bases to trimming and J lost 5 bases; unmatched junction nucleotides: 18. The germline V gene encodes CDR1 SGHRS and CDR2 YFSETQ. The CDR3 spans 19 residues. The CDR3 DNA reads TGCGCCAGCAGCCCGGATGACCGGGACAGGGTTCCCTTGAATGAAAAACTGTTTTTT. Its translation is CASSPDDRDRVPLNEKLFF.

CDR3 sequence: CASSFIPAGTAYEQYF. In DNA, the CDR3 is TGTGCCAGCAGTTTTATCCCCGCCGGGACAGCCTACGAGCAGTACTTC. The V gene is TRBV27, the J gene TRBJ2-7; 7 bases align to TRBD1. J was trimmed by 2 bases and V by 3 bases; bases with no gene match: 10. CDR3 length equals 16 residues. CDR1 and CDR2 from the germline V gene are MNHEY and SMNVEV (reference sequence).